This is a list of T cell receptor beta chains from one sample in a study of Tregs in tolerant kidney transplant recipients. Libraries were prepared by immunoSEQ multiplex PCR; TCRdb keeps only in-frame clonotypes and omits some of them. The repertoire has fewer than 45,000 clones, 95% to 96% of them found once; the top ten carry 0.3% to 0.45%. What these receptors recognize is not known. The material sequenced was Tregs from blood cultured with allogeneic cells. The receptors were sampled from a human donor in good health. The CDR3 runs from the conserved cysteine through the conserved F or W. The order of the fields is V gene, D gene, J gene, CDR3 DNA, CDR3 protein. The D gene is left open where the match is weak.

V: TRBV5-1; D: .; J: TRBJ1-1; DNA: TGCGCCAGCAGCTTGGAAGGGCAGATTGAAGCTTTCTTT; CDR3: CASSLEGQIEAFF
V: TRBV5-1; D: .; J: TRBJ2-1; DNA: TGCGCCAGCAGCTTGAGGCAGCGGCTATACAATGAGCAGTTCTTC; CDR3: CASSLRQRLYNEQFF
V: TRBV29-1; D: .; J: TRBJ2-5; DNA: TGCAGCGTTGGTCGGGACAACCCCAGCGGTGCGAAGGGAGAGACCCAGTACTTC; CDR3: CSVGRDNPSGAKGETQYF
V: TRBV6-6; D: .; J: TRBJ1-1; DNA: TGTGCCAGCAGTTACTCGAACGTGGGCACTGAAGCTTTCTTT; CDR3: CASSYSNVGTEAFF
V: TRBV9; D: .; J: TRBJ1-5; DNA: TGTGCCAGCAGCGTAGGAGGGTTTGGTCAGCCCCAGCATTTT; CDR3: CASSVGGFGQPQHF
V: TRBV7-8; D: .; J: TRBJ2-7; DNA: TGTGCCAGCAGCTTAGGGCTACTATACGAGCAGTACTTC; CDR3: CASSLGLLYEQYF
V: TRBV2; D: .; J: TRBJ1-6; DNA: TGTGCCAGTCGGTGGCAGGTGGGATCCTCACCCCTCCACTTT; CDR3: CASRWQVGSSPLHF
V: TRBV11-2; D: TRBD1; J: TRBJ1-5; DNA: TGTGCCAGCAGCTTTGACAGGGGAACGCCCCAGCATTTT; CDR3: CASSFDRGTPQHF
V: TRBV6-5; D: TRBD1; J: TRBJ1-5; DNA: TGTGCCAGCATGGGACAGGGGAATAGCAATCAGCCCCAGCATTTT; CDR3: CASMGQGNSNQPQHF
V: TRBV7-9; D: .; J: TRBJ1-2; DNA: TGTGCCAGCAGCTATCCGGGCACGGGCTACACCTTC; CDR3: CASSYPGTGYTF
V: TRBV5-1; D: .; J: TRBJ2-1; DNA: TGCGCCAGCAGCTTGCCGGGAGCAGTGGGCAATGAGCAGTTCTTC; CDR3: CASSLPGAVGNEQFF
V: TRBV18; D: .; J: TRBJ1-2; DNA: TGTGCCAGCTCACCACTGTTACAGACCTATGGCTACACCTTC; CDR3: CASSPLLQTYGYTF
V: TRBV19; D: .; J: TRBJ1-1; DNA: TGTGCCAGTAGGCGTTTCGGGACGTCGAACACTGAAGCTTTCTTT; CDR3: CASRRFGTSNTEAFF
V: TRBV10-2; D: .; J: TRBJ2-3; DNA: TGCGCCAGCTGCCGGGCAGGAAGCACAGATACGCAGTATTTT; CDR3: CASCRAGSTDTQYF
V: TRBV7-3; D: TRBD2; J: TRBJ2-3; DNA: TGTGCCAGCAGCACACGGGGGGGCCCAGATACGCAGTATTTT; CDR3: CASSTRGGPDTQYF
V: TRBV19; D: .; J: TRBJ1-1; DNA: TGTGCCAGTAGTCAAGGTTTGATTGGCCGCAGCCCAGAAGCTTTCTTT; CDR3: CASSQGLIGRSPEAFF
V: TRBV4-2; D: TRBD2; J: TRBJ2-1; DNA: TGTGCCAGCAGAGGGCTAGCGGGGGGGCCCGGTTACAATGAGCAGTTCTTC; CDR3: CASRGLAGGPGYNEQFF
V: TRBV7-2; D: .; J: TRBJ2-1; DNA: TGTGCCAGCAGCACTAGGGTCGGGGAGCAGTTCTTC; CDR3: CASSTRVGEQFF
V: TRBV5-1; D: .; J: TRBJ2-6; DNA: TGCGCCAGCAGCGGCTCGGAGGGGGCCAACGTCCTGACTTTC; CDR3: CASSGSEGANVLTF
V: TRBV21-1; D: .; J: TRBJ2-5; DNA: TGTGCCAGCAGCCCCGAAAGAGGCCAAGAGACCCAGTACTTC; CDR3: CASSPERGQETQYF